This T cell receptor beta chain was obtained from a study of neurological immune-mediated disorders. The CDR3 length is 13 residues. With 2 bases removed from V and 2 bases from J, the gap between germline ends came to 4 bases. Germline CDR1 is SGHTA and CDR2 is FQGNSA. The authors produced cDNA by 5'RACE using 10-nucleotide random UMIs. From the 5' RACE reads, TCRdb called clonotypes with MiXCR, one entry per CDR3 protein. The data hold approximately 74,000 distinct CDR3 sequences, with 9.4% observed a single time. This clonotype was seen many times. In Maryland, USA, blood bank volunteers were the healthy controls.

The specimen sequenced was PBMCs. The TCR originated in a man between 50 and 59 years old in good health. This chain joins TRBV7-2 and TRBJ1-3; no reliable D call. CDR3 protein: CASSLLTGNTIYF. DNA of the CDR3: TGTGCCAGCAGCTTACTTACTGGAAACACCATATATTTT. Supplemented by reference TRBV7-2 and TRBJ1-3, the full variable domain reads GAGVSQSPSNKVTEKGKDVELRCDPISGHTALYWYRQSLGQGLEFLIYFQGNSAPDKSGLPSDRFSAERTGGSVSTLTIQRTQQEDSAVYLCASSLLTGNTIYFGEGSWLTVV.